This T cell receptor (beta chain) derives from a study of blood T cells in healthy people across ages. Germline lookup yields CDR1 ENHRY and CDR2 SYGVKD. The CDR3 contains 18 residues. J was trimmed by 5 bases and V by 0 bases; bases with no gene match: 12. Primed by a sample-barcoded 5' primer and a J-beta primer mix, a second PCR proceeded for roughly 7 to 12 cycles. TCRdb independently ran MiXCR on the 5' RACE reads; one entry per CDR3 protein. The repertoire has approximately 1.5 million distinct CDR3 sequences, about 31% of them found once; the top ten carry approximately 11%. The sequencing input was blood. The receptor's source is a woman under 40 in good health. The genes are TRBV10-3 and TRBJ1-4, with 7 bases matching TRBD1. CDR3 residues: CAISESKEGAPPNEKLFF. The CDR3 coding sequence is TGTGCCATCAGTGAGTCGAAGGAGGGGGCGCCCCCCAATGAAAAACTGTTTTTT.